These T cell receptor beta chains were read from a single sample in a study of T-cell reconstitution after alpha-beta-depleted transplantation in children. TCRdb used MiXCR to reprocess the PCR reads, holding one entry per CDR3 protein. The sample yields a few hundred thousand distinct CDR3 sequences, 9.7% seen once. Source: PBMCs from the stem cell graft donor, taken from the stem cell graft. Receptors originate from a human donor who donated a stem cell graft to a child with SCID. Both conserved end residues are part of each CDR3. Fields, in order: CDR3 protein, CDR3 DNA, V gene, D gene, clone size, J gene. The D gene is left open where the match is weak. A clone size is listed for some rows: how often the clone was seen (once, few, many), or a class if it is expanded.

CDR3aa: CASSEPPLNTGELFF
CDR3nt: TGTGCCAGCAGTGAACCTCCATTGAACACCGGGGAGCTGTTTTTT
v_gene: TRBV6-1
d_gene: -
abundance: few
j_gene: TRBJ2-2

CDR3aa: CSVRLAAMGDTQYF
CDR3nt: TGCAGTGTCCGTCTAGCAGCGATGGGGGATACGCAGTATTTT
v_gene: TRBV20-1
d_gene: -
abundance: many
j_gene: TRBJ2-3

CDR3aa: CASSLVSSGGRNEQFF
CDR3nt: TGTGCCAGCAGCTTGGTGTCTAGCGGGGGACGGAATGAGCAGTTCTTC
v_gene: TRBV5-5
d_gene: TRBD2
abundance: many
j_gene: TRBJ2-1

CDR3aa: CASSYSRTGGGYGYTF
CDR3nt: TGTGCCAGCAGTTACTCGAGGACAGGGGGCGGCTATGGCTACACCTTC
v_gene: TRBV6-5
d_gene: TRBD1
abundance: many
j_gene: TRBJ1-2

CDR3aa: CASSSRGGSYNEQFF
CDR3nt: TGCGCCAGCAGTTCAAGGGGGGGTAGTTACAATGAGCAGTTCTTC
v_gene: TRBV5-1
d_gene: -
abundance: many
j_gene: TRBJ2-1

CDR3aa: CASNGGGVDTGELFF
CDR3nt: TGTGCCAGCAACGGGGGCGGGGTAGACACCGGGGAGCTGTTTTTT
v_gene: TRBV6-1
d_gene: -
abundance: many
j_gene: TRBJ2-2

CDR3aa: CASSAQTFGSTGGNEQFF
CDR3nt: TGCGCCAGCAGCGCGCAGACTTTCGGGTCGACGGGAGGCAATGAGCAGTTCTTC
v_gene: TRBV4-1
d_gene: TRBD2
abundance: many
j_gene: TRBJ2-1

CDR3aa: CASSYSKPGATRGANVLTF
CDR3nt: TGTGCCAGCAGTTACTCGAAACCGGGGGCGACGCGGGGGGCCAACGTCCTGACTTTC
v_gene: TRBV6-5
d_gene: -
abundance: many
j_gene: TRBJ2-6

CDR3aa: CASSSGQVIETQYF
CDR3nt: TGCGCCAGCAGCTCAGGACAGGTCATAGAGACCCAGTACTTC
v_gene: TRBV5-1
d_gene: TRBD1
abundance: many
j_gene: TRBJ2-5

CDR3aa: CAISDPLGLGGRIYGYTF
CDR3nt: TGTGCCATCAGTGACCCCCTGGGTCTGGGCGGAAGAATCTATGGCTACACCTTC
v_gene: TRBV10-3
d_gene: -
abundance: many
j_gene: TRBJ1-2

CDR3aa: CASSFWNRDRTYEQYF
CDR3nt: TGTGCCAGCAGTTTCTGGAACCGGGACAGAACCTACGAGCAGTACTTC
v_gene: TRBV12-3/TRBV12-4
d_gene: TRBD1
abundance: many
j_gene: TRBJ2-7

CDR3aa: CASSLTGTGNQPQHF
CDR3nt: TGCGCCAGCAGCTTGACCGGGACAGGGAATCAGCCCCAGCATTTT
v_gene: TRBV5-1
d_gene: TRBD1
abundance: many
j_gene: TRBJ1-5

CDR3aa: CACRPPGQGHRSNQPQHF
CDR3nt: TGTGCCTGCAGACCACCGGGACAGGGGCACCGAAGCAATCAGCCCCAGCATTTT
v_gene: TRBV3-1
d_gene: TRBD1
abundance: once
j_gene: TRBJ1-5

CDR3aa: CAISHAGTDYGYTF
CDR3nt: TGTGCCATCAGTCACGCGGGTACGGACTATGGCTACACCTTC
v_gene: TRBV10-3
d_gene: -
abundance: many
j_gene: TRBJ1-2

CDR3aa: CASSSATGSEQYF
CDR3nt: TGCGCCAGCAGCTCAGCTACAGGGAGCGAGCAGTACTTC
v_gene: TRBV5-1
d_gene: -
abundance: many
j_gene: TRBJ2-7

CDR3aa: CASSLNSRGEAFF
CDR3nt: TGTGCCAGCAGTTTAAATTCCCGGGGGGAAGCTTTCTTT
v_gene: TRBV12-3/TRBV12-4
d_gene: -
abundance: many
j_gene: TRBJ1-1

CDR3aa: CASSFLTGTEAFF
CDR3nt: TGTGCCAGCAGCTTTTTGACAGGGACTGAAGCTTTCTTT
v_gene: TRBV7-2
d_gene: TRBD1
abundance: many
j_gene: TRBJ1-1

CDR3aa: CASSLEASRGNQPQHF
CDR3nt: TGTGCCAGCAGCTTAGAGGCGTCCCGGGGCAATCAGCCCCAGCATTTT
v_gene: TRBV7-9
d_gene: -
abundance: many
j_gene: TRBJ1-5

CDR3aa: CSAPSGGPHTGELFF
CDR3nt: TGCAGTGCCCCTAGCGGGGGGCCCCACACCGGGGAGCTGTTTTTT
v_gene: TRBV20-1
d_gene: TRBD2
abundance: many
j_gene: TRBJ2-2

CDR3aa: CASSPQGAYNEQFF
CDR3nt: TGTGCCAGCAGTCCCCAGGGGGCCTACAATGAGCAGTTCTTC
v_gene: TRBV27
d_gene: TRBD1
abundance: many
j_gene: TRBJ2-1

CDR3aa: CASTRDRGLTNTEAFF
CDR3nt: TGTGCCAGCACCAGGGACAGGGGACTCACGAACACTGAAGCTTTCTTT
v_gene: TRBV2
d_gene: TRBD1
abundance: -
j_gene: TRBJ1-1

CDR3aa: CSASGTRGNQPQHF
CDR3nt: TGCAGTGCATCAGGGACAAGGGGCAATCAGCCCCAGCATTTT
v_gene: TRBV20-1
d_gene: -
abundance: many
j_gene: TRBJ1-5

CDR3aa: CASTPQIGQGTEAFF
CDR3nt: TGTGCCAGCACCCCTCAGATCGGACAGGGGACCGAAGCTTTCTTT
v_gene: TRBV12-3/TRBV12-4
d_gene: TRBD1
abundance: many
j_gene: TRBJ1-1

CDR3aa: CSAQPGEGIDTQYF
CDR3nt: TGCAGTGCCCAACCCGGGGAGGGGATAGATACGCAGTATTTT
v_gene: TRBV20-1
d_gene: TRBD2
abundance: many
j_gene: TRBJ2-3

CDR3aa: CASSYGVVTVDNEQFF
CDR3nt: TGTGCCAGCAGTTACGGTGTGGTCACTGTGGACAATGAGCAGTTCTTC
v_gene: TRBV6-2/TRBV6-3
d_gene: -
abundance: many
j_gene: TRBJ2-1

CDR3aa: CASSLAAYPGANVLTF
CDR3nt: TGCGCCAGCAGCTTGGCTGCATATCCTGGGGCCAACGTCCTGACTTTC
v_gene: TRBV5-1
d_gene: -
abundance: many
j_gene: TRBJ2-6

CDR3aa: CASSSGPGGEQYF
CDR3nt: TGCGCCAGCAGCTCCGGACCCGGCGGCGAGCAGTACTTC
v_gene: TRBV5-1
d_gene: -
abundance: many
j_gene: TRBJ2-7

CDR3aa: CASSLADGGAYEQYF
CDR3nt: TGCGCCAGCAGCTTGGCCGATGGCGGAGCCTACGAGCAGTACTTC
v_gene: TRBV5-1
d_gene: -
abundance: many
j_gene: TRBJ2-7

CDR3aa: CASSGTGPTDTQYF
CDR3nt: TGTGCCAGCTCTGGGACGGGTCCCACAGATACGCAGTATTTT
v_gene: TRBV7-3
d_gene: -
abundance: many
j_gene: TRBJ2-3